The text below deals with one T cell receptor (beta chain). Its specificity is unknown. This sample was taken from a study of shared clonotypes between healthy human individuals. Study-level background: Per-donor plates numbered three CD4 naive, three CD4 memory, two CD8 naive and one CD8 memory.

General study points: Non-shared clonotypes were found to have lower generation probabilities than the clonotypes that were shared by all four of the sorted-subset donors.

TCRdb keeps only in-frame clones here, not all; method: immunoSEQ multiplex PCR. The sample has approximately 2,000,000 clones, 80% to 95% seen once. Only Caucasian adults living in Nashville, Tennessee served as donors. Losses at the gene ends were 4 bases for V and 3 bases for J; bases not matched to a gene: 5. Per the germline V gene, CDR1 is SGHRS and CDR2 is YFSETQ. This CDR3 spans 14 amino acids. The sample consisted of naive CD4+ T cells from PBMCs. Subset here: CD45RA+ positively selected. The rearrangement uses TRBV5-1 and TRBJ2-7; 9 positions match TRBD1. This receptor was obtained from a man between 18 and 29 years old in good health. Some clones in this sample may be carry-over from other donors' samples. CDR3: CASSRGQGIYEQYF. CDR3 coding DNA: TGCGCCAGCAGCAGAGGACAGGGGATCTACGAGCAGTACTTC.